This TCR beta chain was obtained from a study of T cell repertoires in cytomegalovirus infection. Whole-study context: It was the public TCR beta signatures that indicated both CMV infection and matching HLA type.

The CDR3 runs to 13 residues. Germline assignment: CDR1 MNHEY and CDR2 SMNVEV (reference sequence). The germline V and J ends were trimmed by 6 bases and 5 bases, with 14 bases remaining between them. TCRdb re-called the reads with MiXCR, one entry per CDR3 protein. The sample records fewer than 950,000 distinct CDR3 sequences, approximately 29% being singletons. Study results and caveats: People with CMV and the relevant HLA were identified by cumulative public TCR beta family frequency.

A note on this clonotype: Its cognate antigen is unknown.

Sample: cultured CD8+ T cells from PBMCs, taken from culture after CMV antigen stimulation. This sequence originates from a human donor in good health (CMV status not recorded). Some clones in this sample may be carry-over from other donors' samples. The chain is built from TRBV27 and TRBJ2-7; perhaps TRBD1 as D (6 bases). Here the CDR3 reads CASSPGVPNEQYF. CDR3 nucleotides: TGTGCCAGCAGCCCAGGGGTGCCGAACGAGCAGTACTTC.